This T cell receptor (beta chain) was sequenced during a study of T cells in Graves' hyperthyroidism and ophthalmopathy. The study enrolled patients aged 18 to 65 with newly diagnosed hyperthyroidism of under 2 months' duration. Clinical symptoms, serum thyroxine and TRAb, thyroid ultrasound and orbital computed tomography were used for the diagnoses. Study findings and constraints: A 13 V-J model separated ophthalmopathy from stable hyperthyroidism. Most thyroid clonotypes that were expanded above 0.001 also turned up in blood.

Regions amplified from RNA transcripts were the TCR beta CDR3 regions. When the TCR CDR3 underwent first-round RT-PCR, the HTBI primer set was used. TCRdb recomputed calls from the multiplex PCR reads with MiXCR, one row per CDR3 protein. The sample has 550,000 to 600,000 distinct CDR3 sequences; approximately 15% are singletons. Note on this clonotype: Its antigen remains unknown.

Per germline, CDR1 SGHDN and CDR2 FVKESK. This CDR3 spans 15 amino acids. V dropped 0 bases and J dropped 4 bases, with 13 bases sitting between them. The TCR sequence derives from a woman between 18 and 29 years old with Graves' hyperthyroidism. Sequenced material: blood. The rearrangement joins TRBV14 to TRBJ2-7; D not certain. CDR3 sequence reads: CASSQDQVQVYEQYF. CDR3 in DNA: TGTGCCAGCAGCCAAGATCAAGTTCAGGTATACGAGCAGTACTTC.